This paragraph reports one T cell receptor beta chain. Its specific antigen is unknown. Base qualities were left out, and no much larger clone turns up one base away. The sample comes from a study of OX40 agonist ivuxolimab in advanced cancers. Regarding the research as a whole: Ivuxolimab was a fully human IgG2 agonistic monoclonal antibody targeting the costimulatory receptor OX40 (CD134). Peripheral TCRbeta sequencing was intended to test whether TCR sequence diversity was altered and clonal T-cell expansion was caused by ivuxolimab. The paper covers the monotherapy dose-escalation part of the phase I ivuxolimab trial, which included N of about 56 patients. Partial responses were achieved by three dose-escalation patients, of whom one had hepatocellular carcinoma and two had cutaneous melanoma. In the dose-escalation cohort, more than 75% of patients were male, and the mean age was approximately 60 years, with a range of about 23 to 85. Intravenous ivuxolimab was administered to patients every 2 weeks at six dose levels: 0.01, 0.1, 0.3, 1.5, 3 and 10 mg/kg. Prior anti-PD-1, anti-PD-L1 or anti-CTLA-4 therapy was permitted, and checkpoint inhibitors had been received by more than 35% of dose-escalation patients. Of the 50 or so patients in dose escalation, approximately 20 had hepatocellular carcinoma, about 15 had melanoma, 9 had renal cell carcinoma and 9 had head and neck cancer. Beyond this particular receptor, the publication reports: At doses of 0.1 to 3.0 mg/kg, clonal expansion of both CD4+ and CD8+ T cells in blood was seen between baseline and week 6. Low levels of normalized T-cell clonal expansion were also seen in some patients who did not respond. The antigen specificity of the peripheral T cells that underwent clonal expansion was not determined. On average, CD8+ T cells showed more expanded clones than CD4+ T cells after ivuxolimab. Partial responders in the 0.1-3.0 mg/kg groups had among the lowest normalized peripheral clonal expansion, especially among CD8+ T cells.

The CDR1 and CDR2 encoded by the germline V gene are KGHSH and LQKENI. V lost 3 bases and J lost 8 bases; the stretch between them is 16 bases long. Measured from the cysteine to the phenylalanine, the CDR3 is 15 residues long. Of all the DNA, just the CDR3 is kept, 45 bases in frame from base 1. Genomic DNA was extracted from sorted cells for sequencing of the TCRbeta CDR3 region. The immunoSEQ Assay was used for sequencing of TCRbeta CDR3 regions. The table comes from immuneACCESS by way of TCRdb, which keeps in-frame sequences with V and J called. Part of the clones is missing from these tables; in studies checked, under half for an unresolved V gene and the rest for unknown reasons. The sample includes approximately 70,000 clones, with about 90% observed a single time. The ten top clones hold about 0.42% of the sample. The trial excluded patients who had a history of autoimmune disease or were on systemic immunosuppression. Peripheral blood for TCR sequencing was collected from all dose cohorts at baseline, on cycle 4 day 1, and on cycle 7 day 1. Samples were obtained from an open-label, multicenter, first-in-human phase I dose-escalation trial of ivuxolimab. Adults with locally advanced or metastatic melanoma, renal cell carcinoma, hepatocellular carcinoma or head and neck squamous cell carcinoma were enrolled in the trial. Before TCR sequencing, CD4+ T cells and CD8+ T cells were sorted from peripheral blood as separate populations.

The receptor was derived from an adult with an advanced solid tumor such as melanoma, head and neck, liver or kidney cancer. The receptor chain draws on TRBV18 and TRBJ1-4, with the D gene not clear enough to name. The input for sequencing was CD4+ or CD8+ T cells sorted from blood, taken in a trial of the OX40 agonist ivuxolimab. The DNA reads TGTGCCAGCTCACCCAACAAGGGATCTAGCGAAAAACTGTTTTTT. This codes for CASSPNKGSSEKLFF.